Following are 26 T cell receptor beta chains from one sample sequenced in a study of breast tumors, draining lymph nodes, adjacent tissues. One entry per CDR3 protein results from TCRdb running MiXCR on the multiplex PCR reads. The sample carries about 270,000 distinct CDR3 sequences, over 25% recorded once. Samples came from axillary lymph nodes draining the breast cancer. Sequences were obtained from axillary lymph node tissue. Receptors originate from a female donor with breast cancer. Some clones in this sample may be carry-over from other donors' samples.

The sample holds many counts of this clonotype. The rearrangement links TRBV7-8 to TRBJ2-7; the match to TRBD2 covers 9 bases. Germline loops: CDR1 SGHVS, CDR2 FQNEAQ. The length of the CDR3 is 16 residues. The trim removed 2 bases at V and 1 base at J, leaving 6 bases unmatched. In DNA, the CDR3 is TGTGCCAGCAGCTTACCCGGGACTAGCCGTTCCTACGAGCAGTACTTC. This translates into CASSLPGTSRSYEQYF.

Of note for this clonotype: The missing conserved phenylalanine or tryptophan at the end of this CDR3 makes a read error likely. This chain joins TRBV15 and TRBJ1-6; D unclear. This CDR3 comprises 15 residues. The V end lost 1 base, the J end lost 9 bases, and 13 bases lay between the germline ends. The germline gives CDR1 LNHNV, CDR2 YYDKDF (reference sequence). The CDR3 here is CATSRVRIPSSPLHI. The DNA for the CDR3 is TGTGCCACCAGCAGAGTCCGGATCCCCAGTTCACCCCTCCACATT.

This clonotype was seen only a few times. The V and J genes are TRBV9 and TRBJ1-1; D is unresolved. The CDR3 loop spans 12 amino acids. Per germline, CDR1 SGDLS and CDR2 YYNGEE. The V end was cut by 4 bases, the J end by 5 bases, with 9 bases between. The DNA for the CDR3 is TGTGCCAGCAGCAAGGAGAGGACTGAAGCTTTCTTT. Residues: CASSKERTEAFF.

This clonotype was seen a single time. A much larger clone is a single base away; this may be a read error. The rearrangement uses TRBV11-2 and TRBJ2-1; D gene ambiguous. The germline gives CDR1 SGHAT, CDR2 FQNNGV. There are 14 residues in the CDR3. The CDR3 DNA reads TGTGCCAGCAGCTTAGGGTACTCCTCCAATGAGCAGTTCTTC. It translates to CASSLGYSSNEQFF.

This clonotype appeared many times. The chain uses TRBV7-2 and TRBJ1-6; TRBD1 matches at 10 bases. The germline CDR1 and CDR2 sequences are SGHTA and FQGNSA. Unmatched junction bases numbered 6, after V lost 1 base and J lost 9 bases. The CDR3 covers 16 residues. The CDR3 DNA reads TGTGCCAGCAGCTTAGGACAGGGGGCCGTGACTTCACCCCTCCACTTT. As protein: CASSLGQGAVTSPLHF.

There are a few counts of this clonotype. The rearrangement joins TRBV6-2 or TRBV6-3 to TRBJ1-5; D ambiguous. V shed 0 bases and J shed 4 bases, with 10 bases lying between them. The CDR3 runs to 15 residues. CDR1 is MNHEY and CDR2 is SVGEGT in the germline V gene. CDR3: CASSYSEANNQPQHF. The CDR3 DNA reads TGTGCCAGCAGTTACTCTGAGGCGAATAATCAGCCCCAGCATTTT.

In its sample, this clonotype was seen many times. The CDR3 reads CATSDSNDGATNTGELFF. The CDR3, as DNA: TGTGCCACCAGTGATTCAAACGACGGGGCGACGAACACCGGGGAGCTGTTTTTT. The V gene is TRBV24-1, the J gene TRBJ2-2; D possibly uses TRBD1 or TRBD2 (5 bases each). Germline-derived CDR1 and CDR2 are KGHDR and SFDVKD. Trimming cost V 2 bases and J 0 bases, with 15 bases left between them. The CDR3 loop spans 18 amino acids.

The chain recombines TRBV6-1 with TRBJ1-1; 9 bases match TRBD1. CDR1 MNHNS and CDR2 SASEGT come from the germline V gene. The V gene end was trimmed by 4 bases and the J gene end by 4 bases; junction bases not matched to a gene: 10. This CDR3 has 16 residues. The DNA for the CDR3 is TGTGCCAGCAGTGCCGGGACAGGGTGGACTAGCACTGAAGCTTTCTTT. Protein sequence: CASSAGTGWTSTEAFF.

The rearrangement uses TRBV15 and TRBJ2-1, with 14 bases matching TRBD2. Germline V gene data show CDR1 as LNHNV and CDR2 as YYDKDF (reference sequence). V was clipped by 4 bases and J by 15 bases; unmatched bases: 11. This CDR3 has 15 amino acids. CDR3 protein: CATSTWGLAGVWTFF. The DNA for the CDR3 is TGTGCCACCAGCACCTGGGGACTAGCGGGAGTCTGGACGTTCTTC.

This clonotype was picked up many times. This CDR3 is CASSSEGFRSGANVLTF. The CDR3 bases are TGTGCCAGCAGTTCGGAGGGATTCCGGTCTGGGGCCAACGTCCTGACTTTC. The V gene is TRBV12-3 or TRBV12-4, the J gene TRBJ2-6, with a tentative D call TRBD2 (6 bases). Trimming removed 4 bases at V and 1 base at J, with 14 bases between. This CDR3 region has 17 residues.

This clonotype was seen ten or more times. The genes are TRBV7-9 and TRBJ1-2, with D possibly matching TRBD1 (6 bases). V was shortened by 10 bases and J by 5 bases, with 14 bases between the two germline ends. This CDR3 is built from 12 residues. CDR1 is SEHNR, CDR2 FQNEAQ, per germline (reference sequence). The CDR3 nucleotides read TGTGCCACAGTAGGGGGGGCGTATGGCTACACCTTC. Protein sequence: CATVGGAYGYTF.

This clonotype has at least ten counts. The V call is TRBV14, the J call TRBJ1-6, with TRBD1 matching over 10 bases. The germline gives CDR1 SGHDN, CDR2 FVKESK. The CDR3 contains 16 residues. Losses at the gene ends were 2 bases for V and 7 bases for J; bases not matched to a gene: 5. CDR3 in DNA: TGTGCCAGCAGCCAAAGACAGGGGGCTCGGAATTCACCCCTCCACTTT. The encoded protein is CASSQRQGARNSPLHF.

At least ten counts were recorded for this clonotype. The CDR3, as DNA: TGTGCCAGCAGCTTAAATGGCAGCCCAGACTACGAGCAGTACTTC. This encodes CASSLNGSPDYEQYF. The J gene is TRBJ2-7, the V gene TRBV11-2; D gene ambiguous. The germline V gene has CDR1 SGHAT and CDR2 FQNNGV. The V and J ends lost 2 bases and 3 bases respectively, with 14 bases between them. This CDR3 contains 15 residues.

This clonotype was recorded once. The J gene is TRBJ1-6, the V gene TRBV14; 10 nucleotides align to TRBD1. Germline CDR1 and CDR2: SGHDN and FVKESK. This CDR3 has 17 residues. After removal of 4 bases from V and 7 bases from J, the junction contained 10 bases not matched to a gene. For the CDR3, the DNA is TGTGCCAGCAGCCGCTTTTGGGACAGGGGAAACAATTCACCCCTCCACTTT. Its translation is CASSRFWDRGNNSPLHF. Looking up the rest from reference TRBV14 and TRBJ1-6 gives the full variable domain: EAGVTQFPSHSVIEKGQTVTLRCDPISGHDNLYWYRRVMGKEIKFLLHFVKESKQDESGMPNNRFLAERTGGTYSTLKVQPAELEDSGVYFCASSRFWDRGNNSPLHFGNGTRLTVT.

This chain links TRBV2 with TRBJ2-2; D is unclear. The CDR3 sequence is 15 residues long. Germline V lookup: CDR1 SNHLY, CDR2 FYNNEI. The V and J ends lost 4 bases and 8 bases respectively, with 17 bases between them. The CDR3 spells CASSAPVTRMGELFF. CDR3 nucleotides: TGTGCCAGCAGTGCCCCGGTCACCCGGATGGGGGAGCTGTTTTTT.

The DNA of the CDR3 is TGTGCCAGCAGCTTACGGACCACTATATTGAAGACCCAGTACTTC. This sequence encodes CASSLRTTILKTQYF. V and J are TRBV7-2 and TRBJ2-5; no clear D gene. CDR3 size: 15 residues. The V and J ends lost 2 bases and 6 bases respectively, with 16 bases between them. The germline V gene has CDR1 SGHTA and CDR2 FQGNSA. Full variable domain (remainder filled in from reference TRBV7-2 and TRBJ2-5): GAGVSQSPSNKVTEKGKDVELRCDPISGHTALYWYRQSLGQGLEFLIYFQGNSAPDKSGLPSDRFSAERTGGSVSTLTIQRTQQEDSAVYLCASSLRTTILKTQYFGPGTRLLVL.

This clonotype has at least ten counts. V usage is TRBV24-1 and J usage is TRBJ2-2; 7 bases fit TRBD2. The germline CDR1 and CDR2 sequences are KGHDR and SFDVKD. The CDR3 extends over 17 amino acids. The V and J ends lost 3 bases and 0 bases, in that order; junction bases with no gene match: 6. The CDR3 coding sequence is TGTGCCACCAGTGATGGTCCCCGGGGGGCGAACACCGGGGAGCTGTTTTTT. Its translation: CATSDGPRGANTGELFF.

The gene calls are TRBV10-3 and TRBJ1-4; the D is unclear. The CDR3 is made up of 15 amino acids. V lost 4 bases to trimming and J lost 8 bases, with 17 bases between them. CDR1 and CDR2 from the germline V gene are ENHRY and SYGVKD. CDR3 amino acids: CAISGTSGTGEKLFF. The CDR3 DNA reads as TGTGCCATCAGTGGAACTAGCGGTACGGGGGAAAAACTGTTTTTT.

This clonotype showed up just a few times. A single base separates this from a much larger clone, so it may be a read error. J is TRBJ2-1 and V is TRBV10-3; 14 nucleotides align to TRBD2. V was clipped by 4 bases and J by 2 bases; unmatched bases: 7. The CDR3 length is 18 residues. The germline V gene encodes CDR1 ENHRY and CDR2 SYGVKD. Here the CDR3 reads CAISGRGTSGSTYNEQFF. CDR3 DNA sequence: TGTGCCATCAGTGGCCGCGGGACTAGCGGGAGCACCTACAATGAGCAGTTCTTC.

The chain carries TRBV20-1 and TRBJ2-3, with D perhaps matching TRBD1 (6 bases). The CDR3 covers 11 residues. V gave up 3 bases and J gave up 7 bases, with 8 bases separating them. The germline V gene encodes CDR1 DFQATT and CDR2 SNEGSKA (reference sequence). DNA of the CDR3: TGCAGTGCTAGGGGACAAAATACGCAGTATTTT. Amino acids: CSARGQNTQYF.

This chain uses TRBV20-1 with TRBJ1-2; D uncertain. This CDR3 comprises 17 residues. V was trimmed by 1 base and J by 0 bases, leaving 18 bases between them. CDR1 DFQATT and CDR2 SNEGSKA come from the germline V gene (reference sequence). CDR3 nucleotides: TGCAGTGCTAGAGTGGCTATATTCTTATGTGCTAACTATGGCTACACCTTC. It specifies CSARVAIFLCANYGYTF.

This clonotype appeared many times. This chain links TRBV2 with TRBJ2-3, with D perhaps TRBD1 (5 bases). CDR1 and CDR2 from the germline V gene are SNHLY and FYNNEI. Trimming took off 2 bases at V and 4 bases at J, with 7 bases between the two ends. The CDR3 sequence is 13 residues long. This CDR3 is CASSESRADTQYF. For the CDR3, the DNA is TGTGCCAGCAGTGAATCCAGGGCAGATACGCAGTATTTT.

In its sample, this clonotype was seen many times. V is TRBV24-1 and J is TRBJ2-6, with 8 bases matching TRBD1. This CDR3 spans 17 amino acids. Germline assignment: CDR1 KGHDR and CDR2 SFDVKD. The V gene end was trimmed by 4 bases and the J gene end by 0 bases; junction bases not matched to a gene: 4. The CDR3 here is CATSDPGTGSGANVLTF. Here the CDR3 DNA reads TGTGCCACCAGTGACCCCGGGACAGGCTCTGGGGCCAACGTCCTGACTTTC.

This clonotype was observed at least ten times. The CDR3, as DNA: TGTGCCAGTAGCATCTCGAGACTAGCGGGAGGGCCCCACTCCTACGAGCAGTACTTC. Its protein product is CASSISRLAGGPHSYEQYF. V is TRBV19 and J is TRBJ2-7, with 14 bases aligning to TRBD2. V shed 6 bases and J 0 bases; nucleotides not matched to a gene: 13. This CDR3 is built from 19 residues. From germline, CDR1 is LNHDA and CDR2 SQIVND (reference sequence).

This clonotype has ten or more counts. The rearrangement joins TRBV11-3 to TRBJ2-1, with TRBD2 identical over 10 bases. The CDR3 loop spans 15 amino acids. The trim removed 0 bases at V and 5 bases at J, leaving 1 base unmatched. The germline CDR1 and CDR2 sequences are SGHNT and YENEEA. The CDR3 DNA is TGTGCCAGCAGCTTAGAAGGACTAGCGGACAATGAGCAGTTCTTC. This sequence encodes CASSLEGLADNEQFF.

The table lists this clonotype with a few counts. Since a much larger clone is just one base distant, this may be a read error. V is TRBV7-6 and J is TRBJ2-7, with 7 bases that match TRBD1. CDR3 length: 14 residues. CDR1 and CDR2 (germline): SGHVS, FNYEAQ. For the CDR3, the DNA is TGTACCAGCAGCTTAGGGACAGAGAGCTACGAGCAGTACTTC. This translates into CTSSLGTESYEQYF.